Here is one T cell receptor (beta chain) with its context. Its cognate antigen is unknown. The CDR3 runs to 16 residues. Germline V CDR1 and CDR2: MDHEN, SYDVKM. The V and J ends lost 4 bases and 0 bases respectively, with 16 bases between them. The sample comes from a study of T cell repertoires in ileal Crohn's disease. Using immunoSEQ multiplex PCR, the repertoire was profiled, and TCRdb retains in-frame clones only, with some absent. The sample includes more than 15,000 clones, approximately 60% of them seen just once. General observations from the study: Compared with non-smokers, active smokers at surgery showed more clonal expansions. Every patient over 26.8% clonality showed endoscopic recurrence.

The chain employs TRBV28 and TRBJ2-7; tentatively, D is TRBD1 (5 bases). Material: ileal tissue. This receptor was identified in an adult with Crohn's disease. DNA of the CDR3: TGTGCCAGCAGTTATGCCCCCCAGGGAAGCTCCTACGAGCAGTACTTC. The encoded protein is CASSYAPQGSSYEQYF.